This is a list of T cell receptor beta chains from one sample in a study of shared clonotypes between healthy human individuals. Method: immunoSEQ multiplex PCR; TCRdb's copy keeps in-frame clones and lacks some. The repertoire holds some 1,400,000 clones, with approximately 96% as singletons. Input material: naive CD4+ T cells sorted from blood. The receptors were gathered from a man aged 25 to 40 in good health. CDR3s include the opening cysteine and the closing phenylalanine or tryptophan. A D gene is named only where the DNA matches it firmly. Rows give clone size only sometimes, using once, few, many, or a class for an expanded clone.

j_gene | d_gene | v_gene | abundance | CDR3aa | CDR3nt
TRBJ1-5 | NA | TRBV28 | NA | CASSLSVGGNQPQHF | TGTGCCAGCAGTTTATCGGTGGGGGGCAATCAGCCCCAGCATTTT
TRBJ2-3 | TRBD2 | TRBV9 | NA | CASSPRLAAPQGTQYF | TGTGCCAGCAGCCCCCGACTAGCCGCTCCCCAGGGAACGCAGTATTTT
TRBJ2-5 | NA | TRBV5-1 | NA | CASSLGGVQETQYF | TGCGCCAGCAGCTTGGGAGGGGTCCAAGAGACCCAGTACTTC
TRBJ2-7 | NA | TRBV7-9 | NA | CASSLPPYDEQYF | TGTGCCAGCAGCTTACCACCCTATGACGAGCAGTACTTC
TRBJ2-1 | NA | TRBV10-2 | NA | CASSDGHYNEQFF | TGCGCCAGCAGTGATGGCCATTACAATGAGCAGTTCTTC
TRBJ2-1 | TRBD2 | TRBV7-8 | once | CASSSGPTGGYNEQFF | TGTGCCAGCAGCTCGGGCCCAACGGGAGGTTACAATGAGCAGTTCTTC
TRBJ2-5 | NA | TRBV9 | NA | CASSVATGDPEAQYF | TGTGCCAGCAGCGTAGCTACAGGAGACCCTGAGGCCCAGTACTTC
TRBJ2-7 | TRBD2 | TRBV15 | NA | CATSRGLPGTSEAYEQYF | TGTGCCACCAGCAGAGGTCTACCCGGGACTAGCGAAGCCTACGAGCAGTACTTC
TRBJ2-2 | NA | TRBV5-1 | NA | CASSIRTATTGELFF | TGCGCCAGCAGCATACGGACAGCCACTACCGGGGAGCTGTTTTTT
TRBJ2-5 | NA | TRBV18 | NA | CASSPSGRETQYF | TGTGCCAGCTCACCGTCCGGTAGGGAGACCCAGTACTTC
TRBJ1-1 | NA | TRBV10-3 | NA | CAISEDRTQAFF | TGTGCCATCAGTGAAGACAGGACGCAAGCTTTCTTT
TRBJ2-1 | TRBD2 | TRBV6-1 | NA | CASSAGLAGGSLRNEQFF | TGTGCCAGCAGTGCCGGACTAGCGGGAGGCTCCCTGAGGAATGAGCAGTTCTTC
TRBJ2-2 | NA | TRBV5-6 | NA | CASSLVVNTGELFF | TGTGCCAGCAGCTTGGTTGTGAACACCGGGGAGCTGTTTTTT
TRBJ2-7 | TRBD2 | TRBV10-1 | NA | CASSGAGIYEQYF | TGCGCCAGCAGCGGAGCGGGGATCTACGAGCAGTACTTC
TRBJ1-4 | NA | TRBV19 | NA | CASSTGRVGEKLFF | TGTGCCAGTAGTACGGGGCGGGTTGGAGAAAAACTGTTTTTT
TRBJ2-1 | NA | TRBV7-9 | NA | CASSLGSGRLHNEQFF | TGTGCCAGCAGCTTAGGGAGCGGCAGACTCCACAATGAGCAGTTCTTC
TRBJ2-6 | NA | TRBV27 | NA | CASSISGANVLTF | TGTGCCAGCAGTATCTCTGGGGCCAACGTCCTGACTTTC
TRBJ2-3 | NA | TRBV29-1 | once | CSVVSRLISTDTQYF | TGCAGCGTTGTGAGCAGGTTAATTAGCACAGATACGCAGTATTTT
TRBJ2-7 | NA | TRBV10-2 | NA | CASSLSPLLTPTYEQYF | TGCGCCAGCAGTCTCTCCCCTCTCCTGACCCCGACCTACGAGCAGTACTTC
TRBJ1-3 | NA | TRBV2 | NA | CASKSTVSGNTIYF | TGTGCCAGCAAATCGACAGTCTCTGGAAACACCATATATTTT
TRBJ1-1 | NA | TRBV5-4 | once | CASSLPGLQAFF | TGTGCCAGCAGCTTACCGGGTCTGCAAGCTTTCTTT
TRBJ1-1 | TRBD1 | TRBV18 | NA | CASSPRDRGNTEAFF | TGTGCCAGCTCACCAAGGGACAGGGGGAACACTGAAGCTTTCTTT
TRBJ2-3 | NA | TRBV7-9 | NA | CASSLASNLGDTQYF | TGTGCCAGCAGCTTAGCTAGCAACCTCGGCGATACGCAGTATTTT
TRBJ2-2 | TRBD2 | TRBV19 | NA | CASSIGLREAGELFF | TGTGCCAGTAGTATAGGATTACGGGAGGCCGGGGAGCTGTTTTTT
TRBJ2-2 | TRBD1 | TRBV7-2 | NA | CASSLRQGGNTGELFF | TGTGCCAGCAGCCTTAGACAGGGGGGGAACACCGGGGAGCTGTTTTTT
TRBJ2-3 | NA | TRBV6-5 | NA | CASSPGDVSTDTQYF | TGTGCCAGCAGCCCTGGCGACGTAAGCACAGATACGCAGTATTTT
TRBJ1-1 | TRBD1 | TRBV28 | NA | CASSNAGDRDMNTEAFF | TGTGCCAGCAGTAACGCGGGGGACAGAGACATGAACACTGAAGCTTTCTTT
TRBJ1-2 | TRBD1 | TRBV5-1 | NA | CASSGDSPGGGYTF | TGCGCCAGCAGCGGGGACAGCCCCGGCGGTGGCTACACCTTC
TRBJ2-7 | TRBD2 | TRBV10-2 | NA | CASRGLAGISYEQYF | TGCGCCAGCAGAGGACTAGCGGGTATCTCCTACGAGCAGTACTTC
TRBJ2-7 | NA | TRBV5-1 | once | CASSSTGTSYEQYF | TGCGCCAGCAGCTCTACCGGGACCTCCTACGAGCAGTACTTC
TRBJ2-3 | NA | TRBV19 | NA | CASGANSADTQYF | TGTGCCAGTGGAGCTAACTCAGCGGATACGCAGTATTTT
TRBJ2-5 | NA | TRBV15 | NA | CATSGLLQETQYF | TGTGCCACCAGTGGACTGTTGCAAGAGACCCAGTACTTC
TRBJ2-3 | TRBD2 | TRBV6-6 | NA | CASNSGRGPDTQYF | TGTGCCAGCAATAGCGGGAGAGGGCCAGATACGCAGTATTTT
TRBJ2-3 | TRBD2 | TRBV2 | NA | CASSEETSGITDTQYF | TGTGCCAGCAGTGAAGAGACTAGCGGGATCACAGATACGCAGTATTTT
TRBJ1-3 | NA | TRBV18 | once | CASSPTDSGNTIYF | TGTGCCAGCTCACCGACAGATTCTGGAAACACCATATATTTT
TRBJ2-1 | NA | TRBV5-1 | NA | CASSLATGVDEQFF | TGCGCCAGCAGCTTGGCCACGGGGGTCGATGAGCAGTTCTTC
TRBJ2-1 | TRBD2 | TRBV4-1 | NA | CASSQTPLAGGHNEQFF | TGCGCCAGCAGCCAAACGCCTCTAGCGGGAGGGCACAATGAGCAGTTCTTC
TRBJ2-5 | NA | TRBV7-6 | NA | CASSPRTASETQYF | TGTGCCAGCAGCCCTCGGACGGCGTCAGAGACCCAGTACTTC
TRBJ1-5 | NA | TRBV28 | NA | CASSLGDRSQPQHF | TGTGCCAGCAGTCTAGGTGACAGGTCGCAGCCCCAGCATTTT
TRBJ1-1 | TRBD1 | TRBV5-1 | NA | CASSQTPGQGSEAFF | TGCGCCAGCAGCCAGACTCCGGGACAGGGATCTGAAGCTTTCTTT
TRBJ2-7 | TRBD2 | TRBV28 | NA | CASSVTSGSRYEQYF | TGTGCCAGCAGTGTGACTAGCGGTTCTCGCTACGAGCAGTACTTC
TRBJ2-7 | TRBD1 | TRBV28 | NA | CASQNRGQGYEQYF | TGTGCCAGCCAGAATCGGGGACAGGGCTACGAGCAGTACTTC
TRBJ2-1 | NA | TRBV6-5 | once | CASSSRAVGRQFF | TGTGCCAGCAGTTCCCGGGCCGTGGGTAGGCAGTTCTTC
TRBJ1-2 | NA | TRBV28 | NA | CASSSPGDGASGYTF | TGTGCCAGCAGTTCCCCGGGCGACGGTGCGAGCGGCTACACCTTC
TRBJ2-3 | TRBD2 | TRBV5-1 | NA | CASSLARLAGVTTDTQYF | TGCGCCAGCAGCTTGGCCCGCCTAGCGGGAGTCACCACAGATACGCAGTATTTT
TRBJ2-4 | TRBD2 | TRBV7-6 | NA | CASSRSSGRANIQYF | TGTGCCAGCAGCCGATCTAGCGGGAGGGCGAACATTCAGTACTTC
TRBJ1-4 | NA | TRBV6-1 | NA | CASSEYGQSNEKLFF | TGTGCCAGCAGTGAATACGGACAGTCTAATGAAAAACTGTTTTTT
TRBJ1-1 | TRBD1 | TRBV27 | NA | CASSSGTDGSTEAFF | TGTGCCAGCAGTTCCGGGACAGATGGAAGCACTGAAGCTTTCTTT
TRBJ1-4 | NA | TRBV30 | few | CAWSSTNEKLFF | TGTGCCTGGAGTTCGACTAATGAAAAACTGTTTTTT
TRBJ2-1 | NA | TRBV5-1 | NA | CASSLVQNNEQFF | TGCGCCAGCAGCTTGGTACAGAACAATGAGCAGTTCTTC
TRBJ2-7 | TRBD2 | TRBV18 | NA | CASSRSGTYEQYF | TGTGCCAGCTCACGTAGCGGGACTTACGAGCAGTACTTC
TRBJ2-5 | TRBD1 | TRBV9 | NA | CASSVGGTGIETQYF | TGTGCCAGCAGCGTAGGGGGGACAGGGATCGAGACCCAGTACTTC
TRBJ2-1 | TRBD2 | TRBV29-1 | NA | CSVETSPNEQFF | TGCAGCGTCGAGACTAGCCCCAATGAGCAGTTCTTC
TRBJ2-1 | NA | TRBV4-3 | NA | CASSRYGTTEQFF | TGCGCCAGCAGCCGGTACGGGACCACAGAGCAGTTCTTC
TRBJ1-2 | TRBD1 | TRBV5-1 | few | CASSLRQGHGYTF | TGCGCCAGCAGCCTCCGACAGGGACATGGCTACACCTTC
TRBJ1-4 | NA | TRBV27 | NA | CASSRLTGWGEKLFF | TGTGCCAGCAGTCGCCTGACAGGATGGGGGGAAAAACTGTTTTTT
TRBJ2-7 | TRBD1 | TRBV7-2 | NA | CASSLVRGRDEQYF | TGTGCCAGCAGCTTAGTCAGGGGGAGAGACGAGCAGTACTTC
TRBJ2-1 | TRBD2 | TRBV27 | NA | CASKKREGQTNSYNEQFF | TGTGCCAGCAAAAAGCGGGAGGGCCAAACAAACTCCTACAATGAGCAGTTCTTC
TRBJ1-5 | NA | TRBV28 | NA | CASTLSLGAVQPQHF | TGTGCCAGCACTCTCTCATTGGGGGCGGTTCAGCCCCAGCATTTT
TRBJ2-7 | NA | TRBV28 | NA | CASKGSRGQYF | TGTGCCAGCAAGGGGTCGAGGGGGCAGTACTTC